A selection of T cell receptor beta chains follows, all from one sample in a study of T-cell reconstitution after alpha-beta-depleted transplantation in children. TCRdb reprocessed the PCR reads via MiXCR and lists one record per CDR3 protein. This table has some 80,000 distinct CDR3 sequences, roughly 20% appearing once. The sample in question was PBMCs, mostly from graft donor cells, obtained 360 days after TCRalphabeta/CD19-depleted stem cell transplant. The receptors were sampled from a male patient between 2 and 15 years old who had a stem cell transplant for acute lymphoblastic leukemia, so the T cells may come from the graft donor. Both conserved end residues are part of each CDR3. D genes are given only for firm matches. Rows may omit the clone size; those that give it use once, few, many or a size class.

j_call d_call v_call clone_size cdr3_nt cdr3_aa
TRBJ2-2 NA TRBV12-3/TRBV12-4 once TGTGCCAGCAGTCTCCGCCGACAGCCTAGTGTCGGGGAGCTGTTTTTT CASSLRRQPSVGELFF
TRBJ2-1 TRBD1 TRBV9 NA TGTGCCAGCAGCGTAGGGACAGGGGAGGACATATACAATGAGCAGTTCTTC CASSVGTGEDIYNEQFF
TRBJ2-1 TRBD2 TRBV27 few TGTGCCAGCAGTTTATTCCTAGCGGGCTACAATGAGCAGTTCTTC CASSLFLAGYNEQFF
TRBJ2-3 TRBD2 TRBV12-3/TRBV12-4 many TGTGCCAGCAGCCACTCCGGGAGGGGAGATACGCAGTATTTT CASSHSGRGDTQYF
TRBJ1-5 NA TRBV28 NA TGTGCCAGCAGACAAAATTACCAGCCCCAGCATTTT CASRQNYQPQHF
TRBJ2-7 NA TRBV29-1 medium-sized TGCAGCGCCGGAGGTGAAGCCTACGAGCAGTACTTC CSAGGEAYEQYF
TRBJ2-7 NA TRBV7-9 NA TGTGCCAGCAGCTTAACTAGTGGCGAGCAGTACTTC CASSLTSGEQYF
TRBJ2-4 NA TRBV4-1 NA TGCGCCAGCAGCAAAGAACAGGGCACCAAAAACATTCAGTACTTC CASSKEQGTKNIQYF
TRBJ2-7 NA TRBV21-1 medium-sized TGTGCCAGCAAACGGTACAGCTCCTACGAGCAGTACTTC CASKRYSSYEQYF
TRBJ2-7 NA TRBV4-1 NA TGCGCCAGCAGCCAAGACTTCTCCCCATGGGGGTATGGAGAGCAGTACTTC CASSQDFSPWGYGEQYF
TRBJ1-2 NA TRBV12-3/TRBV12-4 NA TGTGCCAGCAGTTTTGCTGACTATGGCTACACCTTC CASSFADYGYTF
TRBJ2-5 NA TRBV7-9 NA TGTGCCAGCAGCTCCAAAGGGCAAGAGACCCAGTACTTC CASSSKGQETQYF
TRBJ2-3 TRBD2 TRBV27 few TGTGCCAGCAGTTTTAGCGGGAGGGCCCTAATCCCCCCCACAGATACGCAGTATTTT CASSFSGRALIPPTDTQYF
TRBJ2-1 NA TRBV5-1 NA TGCGCCAGCTGTAGAGCGACCTCCTACAATGAGCAGTTCTTC CASCRATSYNEQFF
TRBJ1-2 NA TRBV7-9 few TGTGCCAGCAGCTTATATGACAGGAGTTATGGCTACACCTTC CASSLYDRSYGYTF
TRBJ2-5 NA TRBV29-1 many TGCAGCGAGGGGGGACCGCAAGAGACCCAGTACTTC CSEGGPQETQYF
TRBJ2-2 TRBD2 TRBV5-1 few TGCGCCAGCAGTGCGCTAGCGGTAAACACCGGGGAGCTGTTTTTT CASSALAVNTGELFF
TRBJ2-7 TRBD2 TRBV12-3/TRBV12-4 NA TGTGCCAGCAGTCGGACTAGCCTAAAGCAGTACTTC CASSRTSLKQYF
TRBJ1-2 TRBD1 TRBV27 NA TGTGCCAGCAGAACAGGGGGCGCAGGCTACACCTTC CASRTGGAGYTF
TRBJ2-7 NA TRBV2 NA TGTGCCAGCAGTGAAAGGGCCAGGGTCAGAGGCTACGAGCAGTACTTC CASSERARVRGYEQYF
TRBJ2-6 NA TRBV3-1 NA TGTGCCAGCAGCCCAGCTGGGGCCAACGTCCTGACTTTC CASSPAGANVLTF
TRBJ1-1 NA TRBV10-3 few TGTGCCATCAGTGAGTTCGACACTGAAGCTTTCTTT CAISEFDTEAFF
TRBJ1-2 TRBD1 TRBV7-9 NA TGTGCCAGCACCAGGACAGGGGGCTATGGCTACACCTTC CASTRTGGYGYTF
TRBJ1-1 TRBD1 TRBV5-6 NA TGTGCCAGCAGACTCTTCACAGGGGTGAACACTGAAGCTTTCTTT CASRLFTGVNTEAFF
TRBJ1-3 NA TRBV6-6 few TGTGCCAGCAGAGCCTACTCTGGAAACACCATATATTTT CASRAYSGNTIYF
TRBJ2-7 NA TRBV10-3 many TGTGCCATCAGAGACCCGTACTCCTACGAGCAGTACTTC CAIRDPYSYEQYF